Listed below are T cell receptor beta chains from one sample, sequenced in a study of T cell changes during pregnancy in multiple sclerosis. Only in-frame clones appear in the TCRdb table, and some are missing; sequencing was by immunoSEQ multiplex PCR. Here the sample spans 30,000 to 40,000 clones, about nine tenths being singletons. The sequenced sample was CD4+ T cells from peripheral blood mononuclear cells, obtained after pregnancy. Every receptor here comes from a female donor in good health, enrolled as a control in a pregnancy study. CDR3s include the opening cysteine and the closing phenylalanine or tryptophan. A D gene is named only where the DNA matches it firmly. Some rows have no size entry. The others give once, few or many, or a class for an expanded clone.

TRBJ1-2,TRBV19,TRBD1,-,TGTGCCAGTCGGGACAGGGGGCTGAGTGGCTACACCTTC,CASRDRGLSGYTF
TRBJ1-1,TRBV11-3,-,-,TGTGCCAGCAGTTTTCGGTACACTGAAGCTTTCTTT,CASSFRYTEAFF
TRBJ2-3,TRBV4-3,-,-,TGCGCCAGCAGCCAAGCCGGGGGATCAGATACGCAGTATTTT,CASSQAGGSDTQYF
TRBJ1-2,TRBV10-3,TRBD1,-,TGTGCCATTGACCAGGGGGTCGGCTATGGCTACACCTTC,CAIDQGVGYGYTF
TRBJ1-4,TRBV7-2,TRBD1,-,TGTGCCAGCAGCTTGGGACAGCGTTCCTTGGGTGAAAAACTGTTTTTT,CASSLGQRSLGEKLFF
TRBJ2-3,TRBV5-5,TRBD1,-,TGTGCCAGCGGGACAGGGGCAATAGATACGCAGTATTTT,CASGTGAIDTQYF
TRBJ2-1,TRBV15,-,-,TGTGCCACCAGCCCTGACCTTCCCGATAGCCAAACCCCCAATGAGCAGTTCTTC,CATSPDLPDSQTPNEQFF
TRBJ2-3,TRBV30,TRBD2,-,TGTGCCTGGAGTGTAGGGACTAGCTCAGATACGCAGTATTTT,CAWSVGTSSDTQYF
TRBJ2-7,TRBV4-3,TRBD1,once,TGCGCCAGCAGCCAAGATGAGGGGGCGAGATACGAGCAGTACTTC,CASSQDEGARYEQYF
TRBJ1-2,TRBV14,-,-,TGTGCCAGCAGCCCCTGGGAACGAGGGTATGGCTACACCTTC,CASSPWERGYGYTF
TRBJ1-1,TRBV5-4,-,-,TGTGCCAGCAGCCCTGACATCGCGGGGCGGACTGAAGCTTTCTTT,CASSPDIAGRTEAFF
TRBJ1-2,TRBV6-5,-,once,TGTGCCAGCCAACTGGACAGAAACTATGGCTACACCTTC,CASQLDRNYGYTF
TRBJ2-5,TRBV2,-,-,TGTGCCAGCAGCCCCTTTGAGACCCAGTACTTC,CASSPFETQYF
TRBJ2-3,TRBV11-3,TRBD1,-,TGTGCCAGCAGCTTAGTCGGGACAGGAAGTCATACGCAGTATTTT,CASSLVGTGSHTQYF
TRBJ2-5,TRBV15,-,once,TGTGCCACCAGCAGCTGGGCAGAGACCCAGTACTTC,CATSSWAETQYF
TRBJ2-6,TRBV6-5,-,-,TGTGCCAGCAGTTACCGGTCACTCTCTGGGGCCAACGTCCTGACTTTC,CASSYRSLSGANVLTF
TRBJ2-7,TRBV5-3,TRBD1,few,TGTGCCAGAAGTTTTGGACAGGGGGCGAACGAGCAGTACTTC,CARSFGQGANEQYF
TRBJ2-1,TRBV29-1,-,-,TGCAGCGTTGAAGCCCTAAATGAGCAGTTCTTC,CSVEALNEQFF
TRBJ1-5,TRBV9,-,once,TGTGCCAGCAGCGTAGCTGCGGCGGCCGTGGGTCAGCCCCAGCATTTT,CASSVAAAAVGQPQHF
TRBJ2-1,TRBV7-3,TRBD1,-,TGTGCCAGCAGCCAGGGCGGGACAGGGGGCCGAAATGAGCAGTTCTTC,CASSQGGTGGRNEQFF
TRBJ2-1,TRBV5-4,TRBD2,-,TGTGCCAGCAGCCCCCGGGCGGGAGTAGACAATGAGCAGTTCTTC,CASSPRAGVDNEQFF
TRBJ1-6,TRBV9,-,-,TGTGCCAGCAGCGTAGCTAGGCCCGATTCACCCCTCCACTTT,CASSVARPDSPLHF
TRBJ2-7,TRBV2,TRBD2,-,TGTGCCAGCAAGGGGTCTAGCGGTACCTACGAGCAGTACTTC,CASKGSSGTYEQYF
TRBJ1-1,TRBV9,TRBD1,few,TGTGCCAGCAGCCCGAGACAGGGCGACACTGAAGCTTTCTTT,CASSPRQGDTEAFF
TRBJ2-1,TRBV5-1,TRBD1,-,TGCGCCAGCAGCTCCTCCGGGACAGGGTCCAATGAGCAGTTCTTC,CASSSSGTGSNEQFF
TRBJ2-3,TRBV7-9,-,-,TGTGCCAGCAGTCGAGGACAAGCGCCTCGCACAGATACGCAGTATTTT,CASSRGQAPRTDTQYF
TRBJ1-3,TRBV28,TRBD1,-,TGTGCCAGCAGTTTGAGGTCGGGACAGGGAGTAAACACCATATATTTT,CASSLRSGQGVNTIYF
TRBJ2-1,TRBV11-1,TRBD2,once,TGTGCCAGCAGCTCGGGACTAGCGGGGCTCAACAATGAGCAGTTCTTC,CASSSGLAGLNNEQFF
TRBJ1-5,TRBV7-2,-,-,TGTGCCAGCAGCTTAGTATCCCGAGGGCAGCCCCAGCATTTT,CASSLVSRGQPQHF
TRBJ2-7,TRBV15,-,-,TGTGCCACCAGCAGAGGGGCCAACAGATACGAGCAGTACTTC,CATSRGANRYEQYF
TRBJ1-1,TRBV15,-,-,TGTGCCACCAGCATTACGGGCCTCCTGAGGGGAGGAGCTTTCTTT,CATSITGLLRGGAFF
TRBJ2-5,TRBV11-2,TRBD2,-,TGTGCCAGCAGCCCCCGCGGCGGGGGGGTTCAAGAGACCCAGTACTTC,CASSPRGGGVQETQYF
TRBJ1-1,TRBV27,-,few,TGTGCCAGCCACTCGACAGGCATATACACTGAAGCTTTCTTT,CASHSTGIYTEAFF
TRBJ2-1,TRBV19,-,-,TGTGCCAGTAGTACTGGGGGCGGATTTTCCTACAATGAGCAGTTCTTC,CASSTGGGFSYNEQFF
TRBJ2-5,TRBV9,-,-,TGTGCCAGCAGCGTTAGGGGTGGTGAGACCCAGTACTTC,CASSVRGGETQYF
TRBJ1-1,TRBV30,TRBD1,-,TGTGCCTGGAGTTTCACAGGGGACACTGAAGCTTTCTTT,CAWSFTGDTEAFF
TRBJ1-1,TRBV5-1,-,-,TGCGCCAGCAGCTTGGACCACAGAAACACTGAAGCTTTCTTT,CASSLDHRNTEAFF
TRBJ2-2,TRBV5-5,TRBD1,once,TGTGCCAGCAGCTTGTCGACAGGGGACACCGGGGAGCTGTTTTTT,CASSLSTGDTGELFF
TRBJ1-4,TRBV28,-,-,TGTGCCAGCAGTCCCGAAGGGGCGCCTAATGAAAAACTGTTTTTT,CASSPEGAPNEKLFF
TRBJ2-3,TRBV7-2,TRBD2,-,TGTGCCAGCAGCTTACAACTAGCGGGGGGGCTGGATACGCAGTATTTT,CASSLQLAGGLDTQYF
TRBJ1-2,TRBV7-9,TRBD1,-,TGTGCCAGCAGCTTTGGGACAGACGGCGGCTACACCTTC,CASSFGTDGGYTF
TRBJ2-1,TRBV6-5,-,-,TGTGCCAGCAGTCGACAGAACAATGAGCAGTTCTTC,CASSRQNNEQFF
TRBJ1-4,TRBV15,-,-,TGTGCCACCAGCAGAGCCGGGGGGATTAGTTTCAATGAAAAACTGTTTTTT,CATSRAGGISFNEKLFF
TRBJ2-4,TRBV10-3,-,-,TGTGCCATCAGTGATGGTGGACGGGGCTTC,CAISDGGRGF
TRBJ2-7,TRBV7-9,TRBD1,-,TGTGCCAGCAGCTTTCCCGCAGGGGGTCCCTACGAGCAGTACTTC,CASSFPAGGPYEQYF
TRBJ2-1,TRBV11-1,TRBD2,-,TGTGCCAGCAGCTTGGGACTAGCGGGTTTAGTGCAGTTCTTC,CASSLGLAGLVQFF